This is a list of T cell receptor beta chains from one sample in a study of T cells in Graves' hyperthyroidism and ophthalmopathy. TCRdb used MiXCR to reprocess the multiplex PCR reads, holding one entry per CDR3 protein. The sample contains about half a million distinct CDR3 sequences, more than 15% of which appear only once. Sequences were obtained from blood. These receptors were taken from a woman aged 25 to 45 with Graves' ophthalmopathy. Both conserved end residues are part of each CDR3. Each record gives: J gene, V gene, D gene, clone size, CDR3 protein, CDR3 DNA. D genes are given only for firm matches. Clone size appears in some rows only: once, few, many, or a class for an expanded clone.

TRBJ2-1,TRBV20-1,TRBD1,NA,CSARGKTGESYNEQFF,TGCAGTGCTAGAGGGAAGACAGGGGAATCCTACAATGAGCAGTTCTTC
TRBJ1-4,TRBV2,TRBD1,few,CASRKDRPPTFGEKLFF,TGTGCCAGCAGAAAGGACAGGCCGCCGACTTTTGGGGAAAAACTGTTTTTT
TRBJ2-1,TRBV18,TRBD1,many,CASSPDRGAYNEQFF,TGTGCCAGCTCACCGGACAGGGGTGCCTACAATGAGCAGTTCTTC
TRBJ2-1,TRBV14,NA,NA,CASSQTGPSGRFF,TGTGCCAGCAGCCAAACCGGGCCCTCGGGGCGGTTCTTC
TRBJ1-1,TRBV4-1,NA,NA,CASSTGAAEAFF,TGCGCCAGCAGCACGGGAGCTGCTGAAGCTTTCTTT
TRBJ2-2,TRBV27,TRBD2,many,CASSFLAGDGTGELFF,TGTGCCAGCAGTTTTCTAGCGGGAGATGGCACCGGGGAGCTGTTTTTT
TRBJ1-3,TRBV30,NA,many,CAWSAKGSSGNTIYF,TGTGCCTGGAGTGCGAAAGGGTCGTCTGGAAACACCATATATTTT
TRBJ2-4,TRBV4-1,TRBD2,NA,CASSQDEAGGPKNIQYF,TGCGCCAGCAGCCAAGACGAAGCGGGAGGGCCCAAAAACATTCAGTACTTC
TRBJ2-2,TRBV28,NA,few,CASSPYQEGTGELFF,TGTGCCAGCAGTCCGTACCAGGAAGGCACCGGGGAGCTGTTTTTT
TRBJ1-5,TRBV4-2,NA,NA,CASSQGVRGSNQPQHF,TGTGCCAGCAGCCAAGGAGTTAGGGGGAGCAATCAGCCCCAGCATTTT
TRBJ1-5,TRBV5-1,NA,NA,CASSPWGAGNQPQHF,TGCGCCAGCAGCCCGTGGGGGGCTGGCAATCAGCCCCAGCATTTT
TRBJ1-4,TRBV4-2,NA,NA,CASSQEGALSKGRKLFF,TGTGCCAGCAGCCAAGAAGGCGCCCTCTCAAAGGGGCGAAAACTGTTTTTT
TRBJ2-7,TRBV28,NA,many,CASSLGRGAQPYEQYF,TGTGCCAGCAGTTTGGGGCGCGGCGCACAACCCTACGAGCAGTACTTC
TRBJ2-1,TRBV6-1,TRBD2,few,CASRPTSGRVTYNEQFF,TGTGCCAGCAGACCGACTAGCGGGAGGGTCACCTACAATGAGCAGTTCTTC
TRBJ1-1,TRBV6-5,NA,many,CASSLSWGDTEAFF,TGTGCCAGCAGTTTGTCTTGGGGGGACACTGAAGCTTTCTTT
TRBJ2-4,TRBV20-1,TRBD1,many,CSAGRTGEKNIQYF,TGCAGTGCGGGGAGGACAGGGGAAAAAAACATTCAGTACTTC
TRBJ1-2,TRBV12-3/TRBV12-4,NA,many,CASSLLGYGYTF,TGTGCCAGCAGTTTATTAGGGTATGGCTACACCTTC
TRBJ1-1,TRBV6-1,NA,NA,CASSFLDLHSEAFF,TGTGCCAGCAGTTTCCTGGACTTGCATAGTGAAGCTTTCTTT
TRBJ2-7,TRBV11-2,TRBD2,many,CASSPGRLAGIKTRSYEQYF,TGTGCCAGCAGCCCCGGGAGACTAGCGGGAATAAAAACCCGCTCCTACGAGCAGTACTTC
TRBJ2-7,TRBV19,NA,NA,CASSALGGPSYEQYF,TGTGCCAGTAGTGCTTTGGGAGGACCCTCCTACGAGCAGTACTTC
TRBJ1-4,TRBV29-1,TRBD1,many,CSVAPTGTGGEKLFF,TGCAGCGTTGCACCGACCGGGACAGGTGGAGAAAAACTGTTTTTT
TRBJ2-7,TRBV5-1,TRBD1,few,CASQLTGQSYEQYF,TGCGCCAGCCAACTTACGGGACAGAGCTACGAGCAGTACTTC
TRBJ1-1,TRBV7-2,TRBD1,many,CASSARPGQGTRSTEAFF,TGTGCCAGCAGCGCCCGCCCGGGACAGGGTACCAGGAGCACTGAAGCTTTCTTT
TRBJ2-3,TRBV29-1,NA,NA,CSGWFYTDTQYF,TGCAGCGGGTGGTTTTACACAGATACGCAGTATTTT
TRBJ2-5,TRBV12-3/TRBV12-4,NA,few,CASRAVQETQYF,TGTGCCAGCAGAGCGGTTCAAGAGACCCAGTACTTC
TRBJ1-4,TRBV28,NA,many,CASSTRGGSEKLFF,TGTGCCAGCAGTACGAGAGGTGGAAGTGAAAAACTGTTTTTT
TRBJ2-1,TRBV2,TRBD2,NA,CASSDVERREGYEQFF,TGTGCCAGCAGTGACGTGGAGAGGCGGGAGGGTTATGAGCAGTTCTTC
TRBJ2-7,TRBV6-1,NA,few,CASSRPASPEQYF,TGTGCCAGCAGCCGACCGGCGAGCCCCGAGCAGTACTTC
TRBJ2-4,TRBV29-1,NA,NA,CSVEEIEDNIQYF,TGCAGCGTTGAAGAGATTGAGGATAACATTCAGTACTTC
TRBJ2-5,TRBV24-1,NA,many,CATSDPEGTQETQYF,TGTGCCACCAGTGATCCAGAGGGGACCCAAGAGACCCAGTACTTC
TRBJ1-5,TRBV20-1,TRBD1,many,CSAGKTGTGPNQPQHF,TGCAGTGCTGGAAAGACCGGGACAGGGCCCAATCAGCCCCAGCATTTT